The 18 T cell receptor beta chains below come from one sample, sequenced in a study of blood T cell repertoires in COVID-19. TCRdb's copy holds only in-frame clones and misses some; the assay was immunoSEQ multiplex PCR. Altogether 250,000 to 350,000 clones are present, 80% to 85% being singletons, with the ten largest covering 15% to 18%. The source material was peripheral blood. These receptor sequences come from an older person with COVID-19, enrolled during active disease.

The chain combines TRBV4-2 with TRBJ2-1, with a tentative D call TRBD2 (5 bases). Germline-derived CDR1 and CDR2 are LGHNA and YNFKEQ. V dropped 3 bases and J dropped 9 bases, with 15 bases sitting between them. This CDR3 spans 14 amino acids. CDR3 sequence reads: CASSQDFMSAEQFF. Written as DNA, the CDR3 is TGTGCCAGCAGCCAGGACTTTATGAGCGCTGAGCAGTTCTTC.

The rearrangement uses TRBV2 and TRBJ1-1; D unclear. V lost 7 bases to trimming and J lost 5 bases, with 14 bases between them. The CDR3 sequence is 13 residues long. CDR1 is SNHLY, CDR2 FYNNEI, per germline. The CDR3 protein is CASTPSSETEAFF. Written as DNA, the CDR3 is TGTGCCAGCACCCCTAGTTCGGAAACTGAAGCTTTCTTT.

In nucleotides, the CDR3 is TGTGCCAGCAGGGCCCGACGGACGGGGGGGGAGTTGGTCTCCGGGGAGCTGTTTTTT. Encoded protein: CASRARRTGGELVSGELFF. V usage is TRBV7-8 and J usage is TRBJ2-2; TRBD2 aligns across 8 bases. CDR1 and CDR2 from the germline V gene are SGHVS and FQNEAQ. This CDR3 spans 19 amino acids. V shed 6 bases, J shed 6 bases, and the junction held 21 bases outside the gene matches.

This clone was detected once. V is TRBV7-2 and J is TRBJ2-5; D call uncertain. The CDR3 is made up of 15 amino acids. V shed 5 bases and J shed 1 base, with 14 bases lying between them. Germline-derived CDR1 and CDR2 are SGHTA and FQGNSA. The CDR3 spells CASSRPGAIQETQYF. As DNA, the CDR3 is TGTGCCAGCAGCCGGCCGGGTGCCATCCAAGAGACCCAGTACTTC.

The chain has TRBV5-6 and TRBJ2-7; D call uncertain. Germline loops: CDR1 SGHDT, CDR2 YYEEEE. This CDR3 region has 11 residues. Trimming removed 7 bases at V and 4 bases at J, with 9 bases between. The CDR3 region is CASGGGYEQYF. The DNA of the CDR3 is TGTGCCAGCGGCGGTGGGTACGAGCAGTACTTC.

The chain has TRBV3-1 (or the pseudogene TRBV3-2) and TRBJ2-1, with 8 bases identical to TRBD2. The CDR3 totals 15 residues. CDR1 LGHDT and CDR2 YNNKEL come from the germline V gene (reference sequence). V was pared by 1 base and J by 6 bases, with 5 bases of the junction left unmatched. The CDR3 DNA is TGTGCCAGCAGCCAAGCCGGACTAGCAAGCAATGAGCAGTTCTTC. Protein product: CASSQAGLASNEQFF.

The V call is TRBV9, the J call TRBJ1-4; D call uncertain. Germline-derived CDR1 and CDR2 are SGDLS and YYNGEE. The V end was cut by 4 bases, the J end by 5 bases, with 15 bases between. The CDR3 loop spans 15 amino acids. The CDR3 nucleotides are TGTGCCAGCAGCCCGCGTGGAGGCCGGAATGAAAAACTGTTTTTT. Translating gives CASSPRGGRNEKLFF.

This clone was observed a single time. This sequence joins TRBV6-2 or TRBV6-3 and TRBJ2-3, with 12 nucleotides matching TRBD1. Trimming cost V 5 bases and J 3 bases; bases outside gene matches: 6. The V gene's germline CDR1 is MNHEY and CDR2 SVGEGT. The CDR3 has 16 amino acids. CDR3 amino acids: CASSEGQGAWTDTQYF. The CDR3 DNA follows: TGTGCCAGCAGTGAGGGACAGGGGGCGTGGACAGATACGCAGTATTTT.

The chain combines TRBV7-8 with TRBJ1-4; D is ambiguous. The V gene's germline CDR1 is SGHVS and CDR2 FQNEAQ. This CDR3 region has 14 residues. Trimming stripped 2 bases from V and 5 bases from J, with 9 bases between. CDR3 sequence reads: CASSLPFGNEKLFF. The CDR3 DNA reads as TGTGCCAGCAGCTTACCTTTCGGGAATGAAAAACTGTTTTTT.

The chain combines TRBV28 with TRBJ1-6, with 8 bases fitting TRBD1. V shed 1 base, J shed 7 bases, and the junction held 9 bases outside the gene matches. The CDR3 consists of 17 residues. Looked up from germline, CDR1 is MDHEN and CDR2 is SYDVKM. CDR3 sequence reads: CASSLSSGGAGNSPLHF. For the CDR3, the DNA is TGTGCCAGCAGTTTATCATCAGGGGGCGCCGGAAATTCACCCCTCCACTTT.

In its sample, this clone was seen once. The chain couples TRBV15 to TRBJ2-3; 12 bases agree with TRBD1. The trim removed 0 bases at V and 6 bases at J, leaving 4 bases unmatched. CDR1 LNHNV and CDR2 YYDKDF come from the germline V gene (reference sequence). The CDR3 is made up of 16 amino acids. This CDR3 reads CATSRDGTGGGDTQYF. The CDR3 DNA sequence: TGTGCCACCAGCAGAGATGGGACAGGGGGCGGTGATACGCAGTATTTT.

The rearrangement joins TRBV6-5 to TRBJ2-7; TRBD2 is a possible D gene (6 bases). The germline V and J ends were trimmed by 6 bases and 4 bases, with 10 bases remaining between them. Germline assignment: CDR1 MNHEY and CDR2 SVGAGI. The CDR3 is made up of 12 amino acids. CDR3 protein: CASRTGGYEQYF. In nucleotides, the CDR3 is TGTGCCAGCAGGACCGGGGGATACGAGCAGTACTTC.

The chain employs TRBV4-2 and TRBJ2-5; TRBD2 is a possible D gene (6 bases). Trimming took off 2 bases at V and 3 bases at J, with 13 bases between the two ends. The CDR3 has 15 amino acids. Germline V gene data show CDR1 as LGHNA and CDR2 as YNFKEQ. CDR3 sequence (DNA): TGTGCCAGCAGCCAATGGACTACATACGAAGAGACCCAGTACTTC. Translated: CASSQWTTYEETQYF.

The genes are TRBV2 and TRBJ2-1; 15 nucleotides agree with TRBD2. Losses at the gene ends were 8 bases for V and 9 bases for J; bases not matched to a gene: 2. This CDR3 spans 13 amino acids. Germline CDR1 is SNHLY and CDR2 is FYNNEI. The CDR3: CASGLAGGFEQFF. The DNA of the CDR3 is TGTGCCAGCGGACTAGCGGGGGGGTTTGAGCAGTTCTTC.

CDR3 DNA sequence: TGTGCCAGTAGTACGACAGGGGCAAGTGGGGAGCAGTACTTC. It yields the protein CASSTTGASGEQYF. The chain links TRBV19 to TRBJ2-7, with TRBD1 matching 8 bases. The length of the CDR3 is 14 residues. Germline CDR1 reads LNHDA; CDR2 reads SQIVND (reference sequence). V trimming: 4 bases; J trimming: 7 bases; junction bases outside the gene matches: 9.

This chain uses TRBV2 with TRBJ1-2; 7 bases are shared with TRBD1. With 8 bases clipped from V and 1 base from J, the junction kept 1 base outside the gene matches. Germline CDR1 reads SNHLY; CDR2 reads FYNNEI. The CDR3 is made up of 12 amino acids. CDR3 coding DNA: TGTGCCAGCGGGGACAGTAACTATGGCTACACCTTC. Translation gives CASGDSNYGYTF.

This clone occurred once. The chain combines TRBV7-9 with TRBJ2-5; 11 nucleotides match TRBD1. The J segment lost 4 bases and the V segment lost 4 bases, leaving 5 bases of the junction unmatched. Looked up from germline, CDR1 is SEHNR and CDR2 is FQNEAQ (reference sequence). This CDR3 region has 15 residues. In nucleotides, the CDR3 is TGTGCCAGCAGCTCCGGGACAGGGGGGTTAGAGACCCAGTACTTC. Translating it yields CASSSGTGGLETQYF.

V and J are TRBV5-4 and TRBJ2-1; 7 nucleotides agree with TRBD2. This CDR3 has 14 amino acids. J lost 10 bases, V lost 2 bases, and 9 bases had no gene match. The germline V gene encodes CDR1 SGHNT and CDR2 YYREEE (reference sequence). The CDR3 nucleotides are TGTGCCAGCAGCTTCGTTGCGGGAGCGGGGGAGCAGTTCTTC. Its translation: CASSFVAGAGEQFF.